Listed here are 26 T cell receptor beta chains from one sample, sequenced in a study of control samples from healthy donors and cancer patients. Measured with immunoSEQ multiplex PCR; TCRdb has only the in-frame clones, and not every one. The table lists about 410,000 clones, 80% to 95% of them singletons, with just under 6.5% in the top ten. The sample consisted of PBMCs. The receptor source for this set is a middle-aged man with head and neck cancer.

The chain's CDR3 is CASSSPGGDTETQYF. CDR3 in DNA: TGTGCCAGCAGTTCCCCAGGGGGGGACACGGAGACCCAGTACTTC. The J gene is TRBJ2-5, the V gene TRBV28; the D gene could be TRBD1 or TRBD2 (7 bases each). Per germline, CDR1 MDHEN and CDR2 SYDVKM. V was clipped by 4 bases and J by 5 bases, with 17 bases between them. This CDR3 comprises 15 residues.

This sequence joins TRBV4-1 and TRBJ2-5; D is perhaps TRBD2 (7 bases). The length of the CDR3 is 16 residues. Trimming took 4 bases from V and 3 from J, leaving 18 bases between them. CDR1 and CDR2 (germline): MGHRA, YSYEKL. CDR3 coding DNA: TGCGCCAGCAGCCCCGTAAGGGGGGGGGCCGAAGAGACCCAGTACTTC. Translating gives CASSPVRGGAEETQYF.

The chain links TRBV18 to TRBJ2-2; D perhaps matches TRBD1 (6 bases). This CDR3 is 14 amino acids long. Germline V lookup: CDR1 KGHSH, CDR2 LQKENI. V lost 2 bases and J lost 4, with 8 bases in between. The CDR3 sequence: CASSPGQTTGELFF. Here the CDR3 DNA reads TGTGCCAGCTCACCAGGACAGACCACCGGGGAGCTGTTTTTT.

CDR3 in amino acids: CASSLAPRVNTEAFF. CDR3 sequence (DNA): TGTGCCAGCAGCTTAGCGCCGAGGGTGAACACTGAAGCTTTCTTT. The chain employs TRBV7-2 and TRBJ1-1; D uncertain. The ends were cut back, 0 bases at V and 0 bases at J, with 8 bases in the middle. Germline lookup yields CDR1 SGHTA and CDR2 FQGNSA. The CDR3 covers 15 residues.

This clone has a single count. The chain is built from TRBV5-4 and TRBJ2-1; D gene unclear. V was trimmed by 0 bases and J by 15 bases, leaving 16 bases between them. Per germline, CDR1 SGHNT and CDR2 YYREEE (reference sequence). The CDR3 length is 13 residues. The CDR3 nucleotides read TGTGCCAGCAGCTTGGATGGTATGGCAGGTGGGTTCTTC. Translation gives CASSLDGMAGGFF.

This rearrangement joins TRBV11-2 to TRBJ2-7; perhaps TRBD2 as D (6 bases). The CDR3 runs to 16 residues. V lost 2 bases and J 3 bases, leaving 17 bases between the germline ends. Germline loops: CDR1 SGHAT, CDR2 FQNNGV. The CDR3 DNA sequence: TGTGCCAGCAGCTTACCCCCAGGGCGGGGAAGCTACGAGCAGTACTTC. This translates into CASSLPPGRGSYEQYF.

This clone occurred once. J is TRBJ2-3 and V is TRBV5-1, with 9 bases that match TRBD1. CDR1 and CDR2 (germline): SGHRS, YFSETQ. The V and J ends lost 4 bases and 2 bases, in that order; junction bases with no gene match: 8. CDR3 length: 16 residues. In nucleotides, the CDR3 is TGCGCCAGCAGCAAGGGGGGACAGGGCATCACAGATACGCAGTATTTT. It encodes CASSKGGQGITDTQYF. Drawing the rest from reference TRBV5-1 and TRBJ2-3, the complete variable domain is KAGVTQTPRYLIKTRGQQVTLSCSPISGHRSVSWYQQTPGQGLQFLFEYFSETQRNKGNFPGRFSGRQFSNSRSEMNVSTLELGDSALYLCASSKGGQGITDTQYFGPGTRLTVL.

The rearrangement joins TRBV4-2 to TRBJ1-2, with a tentative D call TRBD1 (6 bases). With 0 bases removed from V and 0 bases from J, the gap between germline ends came to 8 bases. Germline loops: CDR1 LGHNA, CDR2 YNFKEQ. This CDR3 region has 15 residues. CDR3 sequence reads: CASSQEGQPNYGYTF. The CDR3 DNA sequence: TGTGCCAGCAGCCAAGAAGGACAGCCTAACTATGGCTACACCTTC.

The chain recombines TRBV2 with TRBJ2-7, with D possibly matching TRBD2 (6 bases). V was trimmed by 8 bases and J by 0 bases, leaving 14 bases between them. The CDR3 runs to 14 residues. The germline V gene encodes CDR1 SNHLY and CDR2 FYNNEI. The CDR3 region has the DNA TGTGCCAGCGCGGGGACGGTGAACTCCTACGAGCAGTACTTC. It translates to CASAGTVNSYEQYF.

The chain joins TRBV6-6 to TRBJ2-1; D is unresolved. Between the trimmed V and J ends, which lost 3 bases and 5 bases, there was a span of 11 bases. The CDR3 runs to 14 residues. Germline CDR1 reads MNHNY; CDR2 reads SVGAGI (reference sequence). CDR3 protein: CASSYGVLNNEQFF. CDR3 DNA sequence: TGTGCCAGCAGTTATGGGGTACTAAACAATGAGCAGTTCTTC.

The chain employs TRBV28 and TRBJ1-5, with TRBD1 matching 8 bases. J gave up 0 bases and V 6 bases, and 10 bases lay outside the gene matches. CDR1 MDHEN and CDR2 SYDVKM come from the germline V gene. The CDR3 covers 17 residues. CDR3 bases: TGTGCCAGCAGCTTGGACAGGGTCGGTTATAGCAATCAGCCCCAGCATTTT. Translated, it gives CASSLDRVGYSNQPQHF.

This chain uses TRBV2 with TRBJ1-1; 7 bases align to TRBD1. With V trimmed by 8 bases and J by 1 base, 10 bases remained unmatched. Germline values: CDR1 SNHLY, CDR2 FYNNEI. The CDR3 is 15 amino acids. Written as DNA, the CDR3 is TGTGCCAGCCTGACCCCGGGACAGAAGAACACTGAAGCTTTCTTT. This codes for CASLTPGQKNTEAFF.

V is TRBV7-9 and J is TRBJ1-1; 7 nucleotides line up with TRBD1. The junction had 9 bases not matched to a gene; V was cut back by 5 bases and J by 0 bases. Germline lookup yields CDR1 SEHNR and CDR2 FQNEAQ (reference sequence). This CDR3 has 16 amino acids. DNA for the CDR3: TGTGCCAGCAGCAAGACAGGGAACCTTATGAACACTGAAGCTTTCTTT. This encodes CASSKTGNLMNTEAFF. Full variable domain (rest looked up from reference TRBV7-9 and TRBJ1-1): DTGVSQNPRHKITKRGQNVTFRCDPISEHNRLYWYRQTLGQGPEFLTYFQNEAQLEKSRLLSDRFSAERPKGSFSTLEIQRTEQGDSAMYLCASSKTGNLMNTEAFFGQGTRLTVV.

The rearrangement uses TRBV11-2 and TRBJ1-1; D remains unclear. Deletions cut 1 base from V and 1 base from J, with 7 bases between. Per germline, CDR1 SGHAT and CDR2 FQNNGV. CDR3 size: 14 residues. The CDR3 spells CASSLASGNTEAFF. DNA for the CDR3: TGTGCCAGCAGCTTAGCTTCGGGGAACACTGAAGCTTTCTTT.

The chain employs TRBV27 and TRBJ1-2, with D possibly matching TRBD1 (5 bases). Per germline, CDR1 MNHEY and CDR2 SMNVEV (reference sequence). This CDR3 spans 14 amino acids. V was shortened by 1 base and J by 6 bases, with 12 bases between the two germline ends. The CDR3 sequence: CASSLWRGDNGYTF. As DNA, the CDR3 is TGTGCCAGCAGTTTATGGCGGGGGGATAATGGCTACACCTTC.

V and J are TRBV29-1 and TRBJ2-7, with 13 positions matching TRBD2. V was pared by 7 bases and J by 4 bases, with 1 base of the junction left unmatched. This CDR3 spans 12 amino acids. Germline V lookup: CDR1 SQVTM, CDR2 ANQGSEA. The CDR3 DNA follows: TGCAGCGGACTAGCGGGGGGTTACGAGCAGTACTTC. It codes for CSGLAGGYEQYF.

This chain links TRBV28 with TRBJ2-1; possibly TRBD2 for D (6 bases). The CDR3 is 15 amino acids. Trimming left V 1 base short and J 6 bases short, with 13 bases between. CDR1 is MDHEN, CDR2 SYDVKM, per germline. The CDR3 coding sequence is TGTGCCAGCAGTTTATCCGGGATGCGGGGCAATGAGCAGTTCTTC. Its translation is CASSLSGMRGNEQFF.

V usage is TRBV7-6 and J usage is TRBJ2-2; 9 nucleotides agree with TRBD1. Germline CDR1 and CDR2: SGHVS and FNYEAQ. The CDR3 covers 17 residues. The J segment lost 0 bases and the V segment lost 0 bases, leaving 2 bases of the junction unmatched. CDR3: CASSLARDRANTGELFF. In DNA form, the CDR3 reads TGTGCCAGCAGCTTAGCTCGGGACAGGGCGAACACCGGGGAGCTGTTTTTT.

Concerning this clone itself: Different DNA sequences within this sample yield the same CDR3. The chain recombines TRBV24-1 with TRBJ2-5; 9 positions agree with TRBD1. The CDR3 totals 15 residues. J was trimmed by 1 base and V by 3 bases; bases with no gene match: 2. From germline, CDR1 is KGHDR and CDR2 SFDVKD. As DNA, the CDR3 is TGTGCCACCAGTGATAGGGGACAGGGCCAAGAGACCCAGTACTTC. It yields the protein CATSDRGQGQETQYF.

The V call is TRBV9, the J call TRBJ1-1, with a possible D match to TRBD1 (5 bases). Germline lookup yields CDR1 SGDLS and CDR2 YYNGEE. V gave up 4 bases and J gave up 1 base, with 11 bases separating them. The CDR3 has 14 amino acids. The chain's CDR3 is CASSRTTGNTEAFF. CDR3 bases: TGTGCCAGCAGCCGTACCACAGGGAACACTGAAGCTTTCTTT.

The CDR3 DNA reads as TGTGCCAGCAGTTACTCGACGGCCGGGCGGGGGGGCCTCGATGAGCAGTTCTTC. This codes for CASSYSTAGRGGLDEQFF. J is TRBJ2-1 and V is TRBV6-2 or TRBV6-3; 9 bases fit TRBD2. The CDR3 is 18 residues long. Trimming cost V 0 bases and J 8 bases; bases outside gene matches: 14. From germline, CDR1 is MNHEY and CDR2 SVGEGT.

V gene TRBV9 combines with J gene TRBJ2-3; no definite D call. The V gene lost 6 bases and the J gene lost 0 bases, with 11 bases spanning the gap. Germline assignment: CDR1 SGDLS and CDR2 YYNGEE. The CDR3 loop spans 14 amino acids. In DNA, the CDR3 is TGTGCCAGCAATACCGAGACTAGCACAGATACGCAGTATTTT. This sequence encodes CASNTETSTDTQYF.

The rearrangement joins TRBV9 to TRBJ1-1; D is unclear. The germline V and J ends were trimmed by 5 bases and 1 base, with 9 bases remaining between them. The germline gives CDR1 SGDLS, CDR2 YYNGEE. This CDR3 contains 13 residues. The CDR3 loop is CASSGDGNTEAFF. The DNA of the CDR3 is TGTGCCAGCAGTGGAGACGGGAACACTGAAGCTTTCTTT.

The chain carries TRBV5-1 and TRBJ2-3, with D possibly matching TRBD2 (6 bases). The CDR3 covers 17 residues. Germline lookup yields CDR1 SGHRS and CDR2 YFSETQ. Trimming took off 3 bases at V and 2 bases at J, with 19 bases between the two ends. CDR3 in DNA: TGCGCCAGCAGCTCGGGGTCGCCGGGAGTGATCACAGATACGCAGTATTTT. Amino acids: CASSSGSPGVITDTQYF.

The chain links TRBV10-3 to TRBJ2-7; 7 bases align to TRBD1. CDR1 ENHRY and CDR2 SYGVKD come from the germline V gene. After removal of 5 bases from V and 5 bases from J, the junction contained 6 bases not matched to a gene. CDR3 length equals 13 residues. CDR3 in amino acids: CAISRGQTDEQYF. CDR3 coding DNA: TGTGCCATCAGTCGGGGACAGACAGACGAGCAGTACTTC.

Remarks on this clone: The same CDR3 is also encoded by other DNA sequences in this sample. This rearrangement joins TRBV29-1 to TRBJ2-2, with 7 bases lining up with TRBD1. CDR1 is SQVTM and CDR2 is ANQGSEA in the germline V gene. The ends lost 6 bases at V and 0 bases at J; junction bases unmatched: 1. This CDR3 has 13 amino acids. CDR3: CSVGQANTGELFF. In DNA form, the CDR3 reads TGCAGCGTCGGACAGGCGAACACCGGGGAGCTGTTTTTT.